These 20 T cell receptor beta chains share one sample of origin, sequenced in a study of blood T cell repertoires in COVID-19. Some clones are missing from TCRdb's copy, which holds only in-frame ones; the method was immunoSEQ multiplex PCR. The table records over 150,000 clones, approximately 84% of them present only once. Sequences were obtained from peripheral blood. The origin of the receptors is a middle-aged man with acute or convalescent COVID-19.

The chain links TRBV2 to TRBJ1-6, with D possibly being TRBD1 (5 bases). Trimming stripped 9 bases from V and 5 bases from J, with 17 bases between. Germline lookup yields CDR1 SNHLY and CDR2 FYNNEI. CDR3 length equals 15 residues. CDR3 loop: CASQRTPPDNSPLHF. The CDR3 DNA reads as TGTGCCAGTCAAAGGACACCTCCTGATAATTCACCCCTCCACTTT.

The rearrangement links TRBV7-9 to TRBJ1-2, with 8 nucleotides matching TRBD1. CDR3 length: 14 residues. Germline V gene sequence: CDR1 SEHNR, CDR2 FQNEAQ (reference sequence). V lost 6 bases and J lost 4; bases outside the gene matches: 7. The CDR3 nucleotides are TGTGCCAGCAGGTATTGGGACAGGCCCTATGGCTACACCTTC. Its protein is CASRYWDRPYGYTF.

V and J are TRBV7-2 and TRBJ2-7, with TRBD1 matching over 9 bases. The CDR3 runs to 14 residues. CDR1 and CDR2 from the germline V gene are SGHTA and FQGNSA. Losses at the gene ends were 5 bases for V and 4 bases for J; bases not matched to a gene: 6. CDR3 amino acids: CASSVGTGSYEQYF. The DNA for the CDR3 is TGTGCCAGCAGCGTAGGGACAGGGTCGTACGAGCAGTACTTC.

The CDR3 region has the DNA TGTGCCAGCAGCGATAGGACAGGGGTCGACACTGAAGCTTTCTTT. Encoded protein: CASSDRTGVDTEAFF. This chain uses TRBV7-9 with TRBJ1-1; 9 bases match TRBD1. CDR1 is SEHNR, CDR2 FQNEAQ, per germline (reference sequence). The CDR3 consists of 15 residues. V dropped 5 bases and J dropped 3; count of bases not matched to a gene: 7.

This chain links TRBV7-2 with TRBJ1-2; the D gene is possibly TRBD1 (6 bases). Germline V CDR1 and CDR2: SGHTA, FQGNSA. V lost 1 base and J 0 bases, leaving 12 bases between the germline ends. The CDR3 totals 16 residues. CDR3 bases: TGTGCCAGCAGCTTAGGGGCCGGGACAACTAACTATGGCTACACCTTC. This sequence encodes CASSLGAGTTNYGYTF.

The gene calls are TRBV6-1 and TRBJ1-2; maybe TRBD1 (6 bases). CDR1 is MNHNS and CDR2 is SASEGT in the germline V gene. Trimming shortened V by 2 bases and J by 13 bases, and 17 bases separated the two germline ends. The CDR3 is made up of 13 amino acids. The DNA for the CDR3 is TGTGCCAGCAGTGAATCCGGGACACCCACCTGCACCTTC. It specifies CASSESGTPTCTF.

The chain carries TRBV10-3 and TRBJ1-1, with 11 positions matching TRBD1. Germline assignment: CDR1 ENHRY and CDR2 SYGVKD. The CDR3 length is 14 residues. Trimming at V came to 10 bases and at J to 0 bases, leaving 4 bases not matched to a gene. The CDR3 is CASGTGGMNTEAFF. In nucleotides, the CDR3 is TGTGCCAGCGGGACAGGGGGAATGAACACTGAAGCTTTCTTT.

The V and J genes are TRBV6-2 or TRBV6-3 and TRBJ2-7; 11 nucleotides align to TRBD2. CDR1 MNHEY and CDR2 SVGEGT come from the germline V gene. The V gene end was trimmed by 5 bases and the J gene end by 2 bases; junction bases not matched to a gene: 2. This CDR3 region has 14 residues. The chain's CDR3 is CASSRSGGAYEQYF. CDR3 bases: TGTGCCAGCAGTCGTAGCGGGGGGGCCTACGAGCAGTACTTC.

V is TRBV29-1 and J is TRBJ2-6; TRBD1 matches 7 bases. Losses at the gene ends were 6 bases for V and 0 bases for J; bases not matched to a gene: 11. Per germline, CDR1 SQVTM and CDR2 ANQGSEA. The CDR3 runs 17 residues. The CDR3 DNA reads TGCAGCGTACAGGGGCTAAAACATCGCTCTGGGGCCAACGTCCTGACTTTC. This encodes CSVQGLKHRSGANVLTF.

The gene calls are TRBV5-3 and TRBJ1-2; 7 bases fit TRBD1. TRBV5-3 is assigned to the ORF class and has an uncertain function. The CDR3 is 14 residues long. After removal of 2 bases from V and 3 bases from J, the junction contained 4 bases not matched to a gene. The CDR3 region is CARSFIGGDYGYTF. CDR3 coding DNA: TGTGCCAGAAGCTTTATAGGGGGCGACTATGGCTACACCTTC.

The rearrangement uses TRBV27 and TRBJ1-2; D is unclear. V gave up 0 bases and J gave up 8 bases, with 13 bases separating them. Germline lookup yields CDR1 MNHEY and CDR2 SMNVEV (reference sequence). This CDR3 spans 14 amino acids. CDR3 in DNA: TGTGCCAGCAGTTTATCTGGCGGTATTAGCGGCTACACCTTC. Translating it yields CASSLSGGISGYTF.

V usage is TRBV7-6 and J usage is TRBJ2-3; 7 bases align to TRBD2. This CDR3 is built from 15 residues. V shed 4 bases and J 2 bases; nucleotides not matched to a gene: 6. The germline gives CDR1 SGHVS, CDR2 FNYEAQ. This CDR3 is CASSYLAAPTDTQYF. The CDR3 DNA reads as TGTGCCAGCAGCTACCTAGCGGCCCCCACAGATACGCAGTATTTT. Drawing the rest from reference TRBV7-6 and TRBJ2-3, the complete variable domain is GAGVSQSPRYKVTKRGQDVALRCDPISGHVSLYWYRQALGQGPEFLTYFNYEAQQDKSGLPNDRFSAERPEGSISTLTIQRTEQRDSAMYRCASSYLAAPTDTQYFGPGTRLTVL.

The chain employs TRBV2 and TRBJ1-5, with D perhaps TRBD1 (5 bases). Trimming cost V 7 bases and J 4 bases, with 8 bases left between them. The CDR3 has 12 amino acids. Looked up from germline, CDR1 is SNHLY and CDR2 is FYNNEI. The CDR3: CASKEGNQPQHF. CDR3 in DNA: TGTGCCAGCAAGGAGGGGAATCAGCCCCAGCATTTT. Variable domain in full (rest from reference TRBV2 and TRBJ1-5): EPEVTQTPSHQVTQMGQEVILRCVPISNHLYFYWYRQILGQKVEFLVSFYNNEISEKSEIFDDQFSVERPDGSNFTLKIRSTKLEDSAMYFCASKEGNQPQHFGDGTRLSIL.

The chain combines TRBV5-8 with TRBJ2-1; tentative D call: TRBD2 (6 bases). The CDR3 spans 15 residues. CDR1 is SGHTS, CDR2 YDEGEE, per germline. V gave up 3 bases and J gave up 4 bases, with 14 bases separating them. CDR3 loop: CASSSEGLRYNEQFF. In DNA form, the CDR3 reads TGTGCCAGCAGCTCGGAGGGGTTGAGGTACAATGAGCAGTTCTTC.

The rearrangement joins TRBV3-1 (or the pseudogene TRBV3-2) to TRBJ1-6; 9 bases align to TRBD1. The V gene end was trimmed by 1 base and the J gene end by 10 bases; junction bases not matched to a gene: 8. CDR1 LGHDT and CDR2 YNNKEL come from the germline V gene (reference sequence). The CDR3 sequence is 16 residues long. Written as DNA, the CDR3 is TGTGCCAGCAGCCAAGCCCCCGCGGGACAGGGATCACCCCTCCACTTT. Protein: CASSQAPAGQGSPLHF.

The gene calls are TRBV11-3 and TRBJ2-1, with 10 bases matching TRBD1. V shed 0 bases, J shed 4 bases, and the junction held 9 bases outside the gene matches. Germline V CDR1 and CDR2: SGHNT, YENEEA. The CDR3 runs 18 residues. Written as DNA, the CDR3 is TGTGCCAGCAGCTTAGATACATCCGGGACAGGGGTATACAATGAGCAGTTCTTC. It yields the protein CASSLDTSGTGVYNEQFF.

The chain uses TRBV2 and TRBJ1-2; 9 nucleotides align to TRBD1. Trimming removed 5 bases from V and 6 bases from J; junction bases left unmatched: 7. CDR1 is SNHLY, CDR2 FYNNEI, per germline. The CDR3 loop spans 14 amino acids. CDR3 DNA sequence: TGTGCCAGCAGTAGTGGACAGGGGAGAGATGGCTACACCTTC. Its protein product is CASSSGQGRDGYTF.

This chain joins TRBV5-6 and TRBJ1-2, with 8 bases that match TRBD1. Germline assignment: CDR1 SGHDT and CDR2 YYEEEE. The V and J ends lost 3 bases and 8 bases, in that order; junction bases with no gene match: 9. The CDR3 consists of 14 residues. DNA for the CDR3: TGTGCCAGCAGCTCGACGGACAGGGTGCGGGGCTACACCTTC. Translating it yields CASSSTDRVRGYTF.

Here the CDR3 reads CASSRTAGSYEQYF. Written as DNA, the CDR3 is TGTGCCAGCAGCCGAACTGCTGGGAGCTACGAGCAGTACTTC. The rearrangement joins TRBV14 to TRBJ2-7; D is possibly TRBD2 (5 bases). Germline V gene lookup returns CDR1 SGHDN and CDR2 FVKESK. V dropped 4 bases and J dropped 3 bases, with 13 bases sitting between them. CDR3 size: 14 residues.

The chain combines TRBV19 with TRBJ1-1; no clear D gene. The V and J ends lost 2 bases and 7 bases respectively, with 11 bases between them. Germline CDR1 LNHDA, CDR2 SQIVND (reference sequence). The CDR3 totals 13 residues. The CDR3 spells CASSIQPGYEAFF. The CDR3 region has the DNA TGTGCCAGTAGTATACAGCCCGGGTATGAAGCTTTCTTT.